The 14 T cell receptor beta chains below come from one sample, sequenced in a study of T cells in Graves' hyperthyroidism and ophthalmopathy. Amplification targeted TCR beta CDR3 regions from RNA transcripts. The HTBI primer set was used in a first-round RT-PCR of the TCR CDR3. MiXCR, run by TCRdb on the multiplex PCR reads, gives a single entry per CDR3 protein. The table lists under 800,000 distinct CDR3 sequences, less than 15% of them singletons. Sequenced: blood. The receptors were sampled from a woman under 30 with Graves' hyperthyroidism.

V is TRBV18 and J is TRBJ2-7, with 9 bases fitting TRBD1. With 5 bases clipped from V and 5 bases from J, the junction kept 7 bases outside the gene matches. The CDR3 spans 14 residues. CDR1 is KGHSH, CDR2 LQKENI, per germline. CDR3 sequence: CASSAGTGTNEQYF. Here the CDR3 DNA reads TGTGCCAGCTCAGCCGGGACAGGGACCAACGAGCAGTACTTC.

This clonotype has more than one count but fewer than ten. V usage is TRBV7-9 and J usage is TRBJ1-3; D not certain. Germline loops: CDR1 SEHNR, CDR2 FQNEAQ (reference sequence). The CDR3 length is 15 residues. V lost 1 base and J 0 bases, leaving 7 bases between the germline ends. CDR3 sequence (DNA): TGTGCCAGCAGCTTAGACGGACGCTCTGGAAACACCATATATTTT. Translation gives CASSLDGRSGNTIYF. Full variable domain (rest looked up from reference TRBV7-9 and TRBJ1-3): DTGVSQNPRHKITKRGQNVTFRCDPISEHNRLYWYRQTLGQGPEFLTYFQNEAQLEKSRLLSDRFSAERPKGSFSTLEIQRTEQGDSAMYLCASSLDGRSGNTIYFGEGSWLTVV.

The rearrangement uses TRBV6-5 and TRBJ2-7; D is uncertain. This CDR3 is 13 amino acids long. Trimming pared 4 bases from V and 7 bases from J, leaving 14 bases between. CDR1 and CDR2 from the germline V gene are MNHEY and SVGAGI. The CDR3 sequence is CASSFRSALEQYF. The CDR3 DNA follows: TGTGCCAGCAGTTTCAGAAGTGCATTGGAGCAGTACTTC.

This clonotype was picked up many times. The V and J genes are TRBV28 and TRBJ2-5, with TRBD1 as a possible D gene (5 bases). CDR3 length: 11 amino acids. Trimming took off 5 bases at V and 7 bases at J, with 8 bases between the two ends. Germline V gene sequence: CDR1 MDHEN, CDR2 SYDVKM. CDR3 nucleotide sequence: TGTGCCAGCAGTCCAAGGGGGACCCAGTACTTC. Its protein is CASSPRGTQYF.

The J gene is TRBJ2-3, the V gene TRBV29-1; the D gene is possibly TRBD2 (6 bases). Per germline, CDR1 SQVTM and CDR2 ANQGSEA. Trimming took off 4 bases at V and 1 base at J, with 12 bases between the two ends. This CDR3 contains 14 residues. Here the CDR3 reads CSVVGLAGTDTQYF. The CDR3 nucleotides read TGCAGCGTTGTGGGGTTAGCGGGCACAGATACGCAGTATTTT.

The chain carries TRBV4-3 and TRBJ2-5, with D hard to call. This CDR3 region has 16 residues. With 0 bases removed from V and 4 bases from J, the gap between germline ends came to 15 bases. Germline V gene lookup returns CDR1 LGHNA and CDR2 YSLEER. CDR3 residues: CASSQDFSSWRETQYF. The CDR3 coding sequence is TGCGCCAGCAGCCAAGATTTTAGTAGCTGGAGAGAGACCCAGTACTTC.

In DNA, the CDR3 is TGTGCCAGCAGCCCCTGGCCGGCCACTGAAGCTTTCTTT. It specifies CASSPWPATEAFF. V gene TRBV6-1 combines with J gene TRBJ1-1; D not resolved. Germline CDR1 is MNHNS and CDR2 is SASEGT. Trimming shortened V by 6 bases and J by 4 bases, and 12 bases separated the two germline ends. The CDR3 is made up of 13 amino acids.

V usage is TRBV20-1 and J usage is TRBJ2-2; 7 bases match TRBD1. V was pared by 7 bases and J by 2 bases, with 10 bases of the junction left unmatched. This CDR3 is 15 amino acids long. Germline V gives CDR1 DFQATT, CDR2 SNEGSKA (reference sequence). The CDR3: CSGPARGCNTGELFF. The CDR3 nucleotides read TGCAGTGGCCCTGCCAGGGGGTGTAACACCGGGGAGCTGTTTTTT.

This clonotype was detected only a few times. The chain combines TRBV4-3 with TRBJ2-1; no definite D call. The CDR3 has 13 residues. The ends were cut back, 3 bases at V and 7 bases at J, with 10 bases in the middle. Germline V gene data show CDR1 as LGHNA and CDR2 as YSLEER. CDR3 sequence: CASSQKRANEQFF. The CDR3 DNA is TGCGCCAGCAGCCAGAAAAGGGCTAATGAGCAGTTCTTC.

The rearrangement joins TRBV30 to TRBJ2-1, with 8 bases matching TRBD2. J was trimmed by 4 bases and V by 2 bases; bases with no gene match: 4. Germline CDR1 reads GTSNPN; CDR2 reads SVGIG (reference sequence). There are 14 residues in the CDR3. CDR3 coding DNA: TGTGCCTGGAGTCGGCTAGCGGGTTACAATGAGCAGTTCTTC. It is translated as CAWSRLAGYNEQFF.

The chain combines TRBV13 with TRBJ1-4, with 12 bases lining up with TRBD1. CDR1 PRHDT and CDR2 FYEKMQ come from the germline V gene (reference sequence). The CDR3 totals 14 residues. Trimming cost V 3 bases and J 10 bases; bases outside gene matches: 3. The CDR3 DNA reads TGTGCCAGCAGCTTTGGGACAGGGGGCAGAAAACTGTTTTTT. The encoded protein is CASSFGTGGRKLFF.

This clonotype occurred many times. The chain links TRBV18 to TRBJ2-5, with D possibly TRBD2 on 6 matching bases. The germline V and J ends were trimmed by 3 bases and 4 bases, with 15 bases remaining between them. Germline CDR1 reads KGHSH; CDR2 reads LQKENI. The CDR3 has 15 amino acids. The CDR3 coding sequence is TGTGCCAGCTCACCGGTGCGGGGTAGGGGAGAGACCCAGTACTTC. This encodes CASSPVRGRGETQYF.

This clonotype was found a few times. J is TRBJ2-3 and V is TRBV7-3; 9 bases are shared with TRBD2. There are 15 residues in the CDR3. V shed 5 bases and J 3 bases; nucleotides not matched to a gene: 6. From germline, CDR1 is SGHTA and CDR2 FQGTGA. The CDR3 bases are TGTGCCAGCAGCACGTACACTAGCGGGACAGATACGCAGTATTTT. It is translated as CASSTYTSGTDTQYF.

The rearrangement uses TRBV27 and TRBJ2-3, with a weak D call TRBD2 (5 bases). This CDR3 is 13 amino acids long. Germline V gene sequence: CDR1 MNHEY, CDR2 SMNVEV (reference sequence). Trimming took off 8 bases at V and 3 bases at J, with 12 bases between the two ends. This chain's CDR3 is CASALGLTDTQYF. The CDR3 DNA sequence: TGTGCCAGCGCCCTAGGACTTACAGATACGCAGTATTTT.